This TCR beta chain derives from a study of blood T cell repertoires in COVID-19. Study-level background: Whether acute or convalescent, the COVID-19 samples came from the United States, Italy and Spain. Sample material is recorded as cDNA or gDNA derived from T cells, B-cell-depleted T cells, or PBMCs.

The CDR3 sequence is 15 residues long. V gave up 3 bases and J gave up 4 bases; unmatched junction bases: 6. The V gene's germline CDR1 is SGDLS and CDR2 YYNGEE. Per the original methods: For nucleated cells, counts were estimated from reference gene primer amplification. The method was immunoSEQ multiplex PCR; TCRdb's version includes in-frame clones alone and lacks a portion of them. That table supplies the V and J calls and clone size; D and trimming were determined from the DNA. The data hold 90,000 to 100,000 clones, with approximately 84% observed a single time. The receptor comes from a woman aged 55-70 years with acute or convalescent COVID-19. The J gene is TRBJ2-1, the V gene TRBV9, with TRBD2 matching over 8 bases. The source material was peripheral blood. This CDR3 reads CASSATSAPYNEQFF. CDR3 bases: TGTGCCAGCAGCGCGACTAGCGCTCCATACAATGAGCAGTTCTTC. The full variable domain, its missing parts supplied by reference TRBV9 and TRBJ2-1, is DSGVTQTPKHLITATGQRVTLRCSPRSGDLSVYWYQQSLDQGLQFLIQYYNGEERAKGNILERFSAQQFPDLHSELNLSSLELGDSALYFCASSATSAPYNEQFFGPGTRLTVL.